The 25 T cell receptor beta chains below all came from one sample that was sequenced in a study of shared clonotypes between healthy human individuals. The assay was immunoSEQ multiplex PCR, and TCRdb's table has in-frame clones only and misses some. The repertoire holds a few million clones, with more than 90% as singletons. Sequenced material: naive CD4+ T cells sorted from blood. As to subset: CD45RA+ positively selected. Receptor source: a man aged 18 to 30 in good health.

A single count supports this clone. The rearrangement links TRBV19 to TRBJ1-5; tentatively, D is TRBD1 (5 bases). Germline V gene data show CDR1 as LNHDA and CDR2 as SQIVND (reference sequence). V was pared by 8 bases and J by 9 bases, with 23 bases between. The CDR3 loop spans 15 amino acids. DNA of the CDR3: TGTGCCAGTCAAGCCAGCAGGGCCTCCGGGGGGCCCCAGCATTTT. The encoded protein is CASQASRASGGPQHF.

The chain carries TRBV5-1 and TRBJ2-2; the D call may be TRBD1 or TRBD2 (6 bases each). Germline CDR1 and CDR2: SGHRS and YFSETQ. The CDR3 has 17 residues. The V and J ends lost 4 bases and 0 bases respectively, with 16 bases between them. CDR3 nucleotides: TGCGCCAGCAGCCTGCTCGGAGGGACAACGAACACCGGGGAGCTGTTTTTT. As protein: CASSLLGGTTNTGELFF.

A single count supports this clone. The chain's CDR3 is CASSWGLAGGGQETQYF. CDR3 in DNA: TGCGCCAGCAGCTGGGGACTAGCGGGAGGAGGACAAGAGACCCAGTACTTC. The chain joins TRBV5-1 to TRBJ2-5, with 15 bases lining up with TRBD2. The CDR3 length is 17 residues. With V trimmed by 3 bases and J by 2 bases, 5 bases remained unmatched. CDR1 SGHRS and CDR2 YFSETQ come from the germline V gene.

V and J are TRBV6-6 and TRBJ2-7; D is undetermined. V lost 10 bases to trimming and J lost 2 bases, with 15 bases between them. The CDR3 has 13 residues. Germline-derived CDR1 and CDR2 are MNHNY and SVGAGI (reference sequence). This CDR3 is CATSNSFTYEQYF. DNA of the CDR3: TGTGCCACCTCGAATTCTTTTACCTACGAGCAGTACTTC.

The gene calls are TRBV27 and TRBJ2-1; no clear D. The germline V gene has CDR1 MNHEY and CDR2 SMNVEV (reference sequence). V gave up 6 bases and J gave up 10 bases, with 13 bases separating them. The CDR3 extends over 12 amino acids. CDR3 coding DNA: TGTGCCAGCAGCTACTCGGTTGGGGAGCAGTTCTTC. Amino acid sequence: CASSYSVGEQFF.

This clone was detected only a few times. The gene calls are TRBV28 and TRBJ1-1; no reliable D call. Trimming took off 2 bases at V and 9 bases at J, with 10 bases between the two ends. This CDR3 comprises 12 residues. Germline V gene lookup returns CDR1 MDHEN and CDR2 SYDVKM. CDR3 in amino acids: CASSLQVGQAFF. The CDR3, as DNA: TGTGCCAGCAGTTTACAGGTCGGTCAAGCTTTCTTT. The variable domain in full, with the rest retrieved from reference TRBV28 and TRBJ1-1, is DVKVTQSSRYLVKRTGEKVFLECVQDMDHENMFWYRQDPGLGLRLIYFSYDVKMKEKGDIPEGYSVSREKKERFSLILESASTNQTSMYLCASSLQVGQAFFGQGTRLTVV.

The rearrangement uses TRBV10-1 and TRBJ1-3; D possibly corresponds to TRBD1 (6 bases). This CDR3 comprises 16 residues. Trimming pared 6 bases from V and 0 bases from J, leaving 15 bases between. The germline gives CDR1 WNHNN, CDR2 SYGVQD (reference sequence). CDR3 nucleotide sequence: TGCGCCAGCAGCCGGGACACCAAACCCTCTGGAAACACCATATATTTT. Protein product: CASSRDTKPSGNTIYF.

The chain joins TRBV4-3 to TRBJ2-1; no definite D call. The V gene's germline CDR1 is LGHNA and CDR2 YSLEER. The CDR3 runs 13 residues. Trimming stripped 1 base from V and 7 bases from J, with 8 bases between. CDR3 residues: CASSQARINEQFF. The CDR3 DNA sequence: TGCGCCAGCAGCCAAGCTAGGATTAATGAGCAGTTCTTC.

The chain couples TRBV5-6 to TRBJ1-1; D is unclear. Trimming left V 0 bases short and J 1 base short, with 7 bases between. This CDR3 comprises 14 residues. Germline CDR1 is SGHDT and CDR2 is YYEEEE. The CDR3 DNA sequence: TGTGCCAGCAGCTTGGGGGGTCCGAACACTGAAGCTTTCTTT. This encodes CASSLGGPNTEAFF.

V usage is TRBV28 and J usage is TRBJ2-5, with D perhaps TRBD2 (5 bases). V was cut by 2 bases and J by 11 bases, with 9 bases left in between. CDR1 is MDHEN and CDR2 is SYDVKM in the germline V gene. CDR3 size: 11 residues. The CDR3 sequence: CASSLKGEQYF. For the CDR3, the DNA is TGTGCCAGCAGTTTAAAGGGAGAGCAGTACTTC.

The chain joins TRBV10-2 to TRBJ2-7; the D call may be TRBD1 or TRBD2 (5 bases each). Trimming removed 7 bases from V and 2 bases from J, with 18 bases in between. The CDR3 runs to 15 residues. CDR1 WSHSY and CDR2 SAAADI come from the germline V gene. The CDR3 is CASKFVGDETYEQYF. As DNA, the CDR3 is TGCGCCAGCAAATTTGTCGGGGACGAAACCTACGAGCAGTACTTC.

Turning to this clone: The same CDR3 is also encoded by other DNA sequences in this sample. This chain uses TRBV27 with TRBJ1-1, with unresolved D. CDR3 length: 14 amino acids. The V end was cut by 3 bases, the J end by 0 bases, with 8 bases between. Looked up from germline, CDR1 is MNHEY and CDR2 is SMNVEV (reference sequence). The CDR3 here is CASSFGGMNTEAFF. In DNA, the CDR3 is TGTGCCAGCAGTTTCGGCGGGATGAACACTGAAGCTTTCTTT.

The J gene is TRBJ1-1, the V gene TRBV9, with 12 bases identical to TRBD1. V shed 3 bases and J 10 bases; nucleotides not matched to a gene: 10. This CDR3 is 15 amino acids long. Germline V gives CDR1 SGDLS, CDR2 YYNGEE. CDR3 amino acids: CASSAGEGQGAVAFF. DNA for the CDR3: TGTGCCAGCAGCGCCGGCGAGGGACAGGGGGCAGTAGCTTTCTTT.

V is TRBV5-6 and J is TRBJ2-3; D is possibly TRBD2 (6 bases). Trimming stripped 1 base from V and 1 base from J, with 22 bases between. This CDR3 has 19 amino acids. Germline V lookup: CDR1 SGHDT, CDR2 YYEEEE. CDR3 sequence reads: CASSLYRGLVVVGTDTQYF. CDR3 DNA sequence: TGTGCCAGCAGCTTGTACCGGGGGTTGGTAGTTGTGGGCACAGATACGCAGTATTTT. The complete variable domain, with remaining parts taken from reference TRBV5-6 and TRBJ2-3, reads DAGVTQSPTHLIKTRGQQVTLRCSPKSGHDTVSWYQQALGQGPQFIFQYYEEEERQRGNFPDRFSGHQFPNYSSELNVNALLLGDSALYLCASSLYRGLVVVGTDTQYFGPGTRLTVL.

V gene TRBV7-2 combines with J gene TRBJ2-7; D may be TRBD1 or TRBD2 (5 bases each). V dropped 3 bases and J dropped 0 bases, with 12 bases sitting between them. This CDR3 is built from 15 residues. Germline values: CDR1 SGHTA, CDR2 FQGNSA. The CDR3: CASSLGTVSSYEQYF. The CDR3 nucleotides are TGTGCCAGCAGCTTGGGGACGGTGAGCTCCTACGAGCAGTACTTC.

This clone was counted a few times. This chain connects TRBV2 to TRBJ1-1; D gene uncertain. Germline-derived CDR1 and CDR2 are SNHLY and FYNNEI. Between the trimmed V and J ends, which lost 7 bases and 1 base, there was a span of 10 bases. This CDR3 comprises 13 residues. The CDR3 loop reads CASNPAANTEAFF. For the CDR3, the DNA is TGTGCCAGCAATCCAGCAGCGAACACTGAAGCTTTCTTT.

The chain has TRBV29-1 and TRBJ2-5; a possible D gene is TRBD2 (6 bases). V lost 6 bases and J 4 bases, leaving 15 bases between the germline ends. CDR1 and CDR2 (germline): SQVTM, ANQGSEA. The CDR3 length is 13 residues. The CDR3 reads CSVVGGFGETQYF. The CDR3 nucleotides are TGCAGCGTCGTTGGGGGGTTCGGAGAGACCCAGTACTTC.

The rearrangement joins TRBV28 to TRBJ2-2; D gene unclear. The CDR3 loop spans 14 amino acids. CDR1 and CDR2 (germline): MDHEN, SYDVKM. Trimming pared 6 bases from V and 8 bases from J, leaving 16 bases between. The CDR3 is CASRPSPWAGELFF. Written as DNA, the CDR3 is TGTGCCAGCAGGCCGAGTCCCTGGGCGGGGGAGCTGTTTTTT.

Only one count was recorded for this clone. Written as DNA, the CDR3 is TGTGCCAGCAGCCAGGGCTGGGGGAACGAGCAGTACTTC. Protein: CASSQGWGNEQYF. V is TRBV14 and J is TRBJ2-7, with D possibly being TRBD1 or TRBD2 (5 bases each). The length of the CDR3 is 13 residues. V lost 3 bases to trimming and J lost 5 bases, with 11 bases between them. Per the germline V gene, CDR1 is SGHDN and CDR2 is FVKESK.

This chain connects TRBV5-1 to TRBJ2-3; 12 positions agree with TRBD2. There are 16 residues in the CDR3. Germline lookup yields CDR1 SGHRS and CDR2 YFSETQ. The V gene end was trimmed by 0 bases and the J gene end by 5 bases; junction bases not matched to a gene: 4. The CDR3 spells CASSLAPGLAGDTQYF. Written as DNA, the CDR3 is TGCGCCAGCAGCTTGGCACCGGGACTAGCGGGAGATACGCAGTATTTT.

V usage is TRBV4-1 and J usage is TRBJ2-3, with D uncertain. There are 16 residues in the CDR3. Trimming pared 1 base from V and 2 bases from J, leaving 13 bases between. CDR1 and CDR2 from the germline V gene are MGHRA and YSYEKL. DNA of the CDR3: TGCGCCAGCAGCCAAGTGGGTTCGCGAGTCACAGATACGCAGTATTTT. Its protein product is CASSQVGSRVTDTQYF.

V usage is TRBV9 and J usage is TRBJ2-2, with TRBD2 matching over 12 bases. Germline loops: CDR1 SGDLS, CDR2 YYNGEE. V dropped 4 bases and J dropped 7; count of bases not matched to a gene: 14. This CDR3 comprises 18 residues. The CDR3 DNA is TGTGCCAGCAGCTCCCTCTCTAGCGGGAGGGCCCAGGGCGGGGAGCTGTTTTTT. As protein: CASSSLSSGRAQGGELFF. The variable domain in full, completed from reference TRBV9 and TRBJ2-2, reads DSGVTQTPKHLITATGQRVTLRCSPRSGDLSVYWYQQSLDQGLQFLIQYYNGEERAKGNILERFSAQQFPDLHSELNLSSLELGDSALYFCASSSLSSGRAQGGELFFGEGSRLTVL.

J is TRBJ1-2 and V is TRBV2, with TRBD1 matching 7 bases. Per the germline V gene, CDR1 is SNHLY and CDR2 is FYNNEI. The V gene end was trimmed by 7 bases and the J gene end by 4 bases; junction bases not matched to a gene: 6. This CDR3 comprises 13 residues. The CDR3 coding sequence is TGTGCCAGCACCAGGACAGGAAGCTATGGCTACACCTTC. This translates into CASTRTGSYGYTF.

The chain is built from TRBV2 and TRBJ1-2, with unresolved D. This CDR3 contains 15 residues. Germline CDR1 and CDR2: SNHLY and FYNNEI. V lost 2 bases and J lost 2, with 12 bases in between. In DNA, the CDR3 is TGTGCCAGCAGTGAATCCCGACTCCTGAACTATGGCTACACCTTC. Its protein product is CASSESRLLNYGYTF.

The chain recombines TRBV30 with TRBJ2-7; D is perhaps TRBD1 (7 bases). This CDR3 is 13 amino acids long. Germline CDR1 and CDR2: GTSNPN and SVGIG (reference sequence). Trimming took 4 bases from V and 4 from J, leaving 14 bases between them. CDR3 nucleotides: TGTGCCTGGAAGGGCAGGGGGGCGTACGAGCAGTACTTC. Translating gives CAWKGRGAYEQYF.